The sequence of this T cell receptor (beta chain) was determined in a study of tumor-infiltrating lymphocytes in primary liver carcinoma. Study-level results: Appearing in all five tumor regions was true of only about 7.5-25% of top clones. Among the pair types, tumor region pairs showed more overlap than tumor-adjacent and tumor-blood pairs.

RNA and DNA were co-extracted from about 20-30 mg of unsorted bulk tissue. Five distinct regions per tumor were sampled. Tumor samples each held over 75% viable tumor cells. This CDR3 is 14 amino acids long. Germline CDR1 reads MNHEY; CDR2 reads SVGAGI. For this clonotype: No antigen is known for it. A read error may account for a junction end that differs from germline.

Priming with a constant-region primer yielded TCR beta cDNA from around 540 ng total RNA. Libraries of TCR beta came from three nested multiplex PCR rounds with slightly modified ARM-PCR. Both of the initial two PCR rounds ran for around 9 cycles and employed TRBV1-TRBV30 forward primers alongside a C-beta reverse primer. MiXCR, applied by TCRdb to the multiplex PCR reads, yields one record per CDR3 protein. The sample includes about 54,000 distinct CDR3 sequences, around 79% of them seen just once. Sequencing used liver tumor tissue from sampling region 2. The sample's subset: tumor region T2, inferior pole. V gene TRBV6-5 combines with J gene TRBJ2-3; the D is unclear. This receptor was obtained from a man aged 40-49 years with primary liver carcinoma and hepatitis B virus infection. CDR3 sequence reads: CASSVTQWADTQYF. The CDR3 coding sequence is TGTGCCAGCAGCGTAACCCAGTGGGCAGATACTCAGTATTTT.